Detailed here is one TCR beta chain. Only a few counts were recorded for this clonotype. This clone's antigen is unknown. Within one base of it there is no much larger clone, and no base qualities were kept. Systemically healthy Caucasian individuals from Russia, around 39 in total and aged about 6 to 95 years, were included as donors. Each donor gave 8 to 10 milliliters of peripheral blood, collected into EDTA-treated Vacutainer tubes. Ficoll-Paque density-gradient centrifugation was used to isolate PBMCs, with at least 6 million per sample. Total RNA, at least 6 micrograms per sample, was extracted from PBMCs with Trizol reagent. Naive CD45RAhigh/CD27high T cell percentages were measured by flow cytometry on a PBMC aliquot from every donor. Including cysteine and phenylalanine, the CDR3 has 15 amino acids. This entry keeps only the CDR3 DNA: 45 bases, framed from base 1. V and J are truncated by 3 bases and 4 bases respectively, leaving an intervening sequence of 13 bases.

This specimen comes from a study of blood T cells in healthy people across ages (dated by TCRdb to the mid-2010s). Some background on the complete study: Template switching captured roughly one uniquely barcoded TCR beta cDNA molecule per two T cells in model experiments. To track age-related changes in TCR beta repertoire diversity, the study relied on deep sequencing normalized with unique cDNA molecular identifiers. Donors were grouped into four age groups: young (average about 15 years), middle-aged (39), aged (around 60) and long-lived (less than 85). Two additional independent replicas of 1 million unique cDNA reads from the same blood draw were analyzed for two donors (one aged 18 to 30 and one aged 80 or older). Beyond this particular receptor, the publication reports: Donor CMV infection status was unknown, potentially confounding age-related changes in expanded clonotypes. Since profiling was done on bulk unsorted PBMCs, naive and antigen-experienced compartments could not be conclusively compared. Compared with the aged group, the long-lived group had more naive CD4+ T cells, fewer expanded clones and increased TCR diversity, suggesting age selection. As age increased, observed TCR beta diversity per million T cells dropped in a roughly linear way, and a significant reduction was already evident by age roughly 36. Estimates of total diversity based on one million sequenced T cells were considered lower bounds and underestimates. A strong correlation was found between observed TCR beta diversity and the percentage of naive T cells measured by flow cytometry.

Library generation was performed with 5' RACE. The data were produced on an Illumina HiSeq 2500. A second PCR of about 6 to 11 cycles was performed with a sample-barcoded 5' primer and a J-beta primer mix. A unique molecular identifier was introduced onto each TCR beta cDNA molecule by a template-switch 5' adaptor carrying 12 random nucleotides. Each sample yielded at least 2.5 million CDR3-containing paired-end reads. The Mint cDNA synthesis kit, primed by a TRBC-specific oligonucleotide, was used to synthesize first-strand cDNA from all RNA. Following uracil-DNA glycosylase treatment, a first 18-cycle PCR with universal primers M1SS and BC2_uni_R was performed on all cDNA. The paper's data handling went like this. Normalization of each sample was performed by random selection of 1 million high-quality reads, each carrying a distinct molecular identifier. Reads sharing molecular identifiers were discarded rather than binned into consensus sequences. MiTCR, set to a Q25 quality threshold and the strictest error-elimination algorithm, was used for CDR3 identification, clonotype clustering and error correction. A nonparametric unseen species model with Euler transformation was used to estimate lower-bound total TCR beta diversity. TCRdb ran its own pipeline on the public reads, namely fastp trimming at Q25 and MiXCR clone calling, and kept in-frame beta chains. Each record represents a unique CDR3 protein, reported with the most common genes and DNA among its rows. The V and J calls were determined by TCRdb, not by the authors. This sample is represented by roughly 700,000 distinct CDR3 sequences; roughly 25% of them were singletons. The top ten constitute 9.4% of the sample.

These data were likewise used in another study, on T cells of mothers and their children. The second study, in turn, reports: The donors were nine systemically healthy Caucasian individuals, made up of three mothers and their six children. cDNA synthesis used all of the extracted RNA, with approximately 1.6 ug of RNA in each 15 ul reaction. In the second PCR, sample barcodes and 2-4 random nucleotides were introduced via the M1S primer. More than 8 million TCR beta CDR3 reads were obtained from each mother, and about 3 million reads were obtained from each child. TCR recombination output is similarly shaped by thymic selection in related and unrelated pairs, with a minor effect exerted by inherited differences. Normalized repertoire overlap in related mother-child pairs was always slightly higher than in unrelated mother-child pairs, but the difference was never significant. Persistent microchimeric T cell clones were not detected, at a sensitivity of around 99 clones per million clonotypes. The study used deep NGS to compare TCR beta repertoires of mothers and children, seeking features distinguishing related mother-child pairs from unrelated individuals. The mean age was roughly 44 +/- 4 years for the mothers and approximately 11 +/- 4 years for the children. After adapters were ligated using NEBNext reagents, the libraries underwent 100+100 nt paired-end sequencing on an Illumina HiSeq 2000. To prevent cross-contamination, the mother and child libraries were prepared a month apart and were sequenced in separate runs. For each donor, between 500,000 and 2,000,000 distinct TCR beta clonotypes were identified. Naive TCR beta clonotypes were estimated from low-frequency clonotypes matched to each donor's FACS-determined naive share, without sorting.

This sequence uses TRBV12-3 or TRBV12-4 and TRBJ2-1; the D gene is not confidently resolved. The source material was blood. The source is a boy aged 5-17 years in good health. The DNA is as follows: TGTGCCAGCAGTTTCAGAGAGCAGGCTTACAATGAGCAGTTCTTC. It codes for CASSFREQAYNEQFF.